This is a list of T cell receptor beta chains from one sample in a study of neurological immune-mediated disorders. TCRdb independently ran MiXCR on the 5' RACE reads; one entry per CDR3 protein. The data contain roughly 70,000 distinct CDR3 sequences, 4% to 6% of them seen just once; the ten biggest clones take up about 3%. Sample: PBMCs. These receptors originate from a woman aged 30 to 39 with multiple sclerosis. Each CDR3 is given with its conserved first and last residue. Rows give clone size only sometimes, using once, few, many, or a class for an expanded clone.

v_call clone_size cdr3_aa
TRBV27 many CASSLIAGRHEQYF
TRBV7-9 many CASSPRDYYNEQFF
TRBV7-9 many CASSSSTGELFF
TRBV4-1 many CASSQAEKLFF
TRBV6-5 few CASSSSPSGGGDEQYF
TRBV15 many CATSRGAGTYEQYF
TRBV5-1 many CASSLDGQRHYEQYF
TRBV12-3/TRBV12-4 . CASSLTAGTQYF
TRBV10-2 few CASSVKRGYEQFF
TRBV3-1 many CASSRPGQGQETQYF
TRBV5-1 many CASSLEGRGTTDTQYF
TRBV5-1 many CASSSDRYNEQFF
TRBV29-1 . CSVEKGEMNTEAFF
TRBV3-1 . CASSQRQELNYGYTF
TRBV5-1 many CASHDRASSYEQYF
TRBV3-1 many CASSQVGGVAGYTF
TRBV6-2/TRBV6-3 . CSSSDRIAGSPGDTQYF
TRBV3-1 few CASSPALNYGYTF
TRBV6-5 many CASRHAEQETQYF
TRBV5-6 many CASSLGLNQPQHF
TRBV29-1 many CSARSDSGNTIYF
TRBV20-1 many CSARPPPGEERGSSYEQYF
TRBV7-2 . CASSSVGNQPQNF
TRBV15 many CATSRDQGVTQPQNF
TRBV7-9 many CASSPRPSGGSSYEQYF
TRBV5-6 many CASSLAVTSGGKYEQYF
TRBV6-5 many CASSYSGRSWDTIYF
TRBV20-1 . CSAPNSPYSNQPQHF
TRBV5-6 many CASSSGGRETQYF
TRBV5-1 many CASSGQGGGYTF
TRBV5-1 many CASSPGGRITDTQYF
TRBV6-5 few CASSRERGNQPQNF
TRBV6-5 many CASIQNTEAFF